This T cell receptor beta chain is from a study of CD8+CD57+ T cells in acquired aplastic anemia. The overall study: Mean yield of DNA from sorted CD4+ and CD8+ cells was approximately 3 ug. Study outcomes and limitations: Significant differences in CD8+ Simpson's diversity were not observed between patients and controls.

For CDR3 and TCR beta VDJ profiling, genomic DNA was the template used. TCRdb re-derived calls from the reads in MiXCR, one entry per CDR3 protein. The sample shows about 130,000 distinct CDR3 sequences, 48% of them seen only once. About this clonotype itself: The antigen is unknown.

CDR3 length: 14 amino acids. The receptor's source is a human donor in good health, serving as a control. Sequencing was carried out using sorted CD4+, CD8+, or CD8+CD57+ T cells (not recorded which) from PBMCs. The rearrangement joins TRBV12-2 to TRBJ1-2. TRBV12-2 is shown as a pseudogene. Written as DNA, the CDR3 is TGTGCAAGTCGCCATTACCTGGGATCCTATGGCTACACCTTC. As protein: CASRHYLGSYGYTF.